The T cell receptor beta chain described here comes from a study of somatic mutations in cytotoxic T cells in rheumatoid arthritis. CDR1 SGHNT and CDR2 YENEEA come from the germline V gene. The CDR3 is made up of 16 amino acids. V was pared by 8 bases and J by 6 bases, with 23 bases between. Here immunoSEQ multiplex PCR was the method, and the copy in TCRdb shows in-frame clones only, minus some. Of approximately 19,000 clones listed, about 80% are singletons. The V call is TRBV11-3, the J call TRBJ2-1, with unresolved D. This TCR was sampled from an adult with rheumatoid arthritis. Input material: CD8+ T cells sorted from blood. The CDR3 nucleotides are TGTGCCAGCTCCCTCGACGGAGAGACCCCTCTCAATGAGCAGTTCTTC. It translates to CASSLDGETPLNEQFF.